This T cell receptor (beta chain) emerged from a study of T cell changes during pregnancy in multiple sclerosis. The V gene lost 4 bases and the J gene lost 5 bases, with 15 bases spanning the gap. The CDR3 contains 14 residues. Per the germline V gene, CDR1 is MDHEN and CDR2 is SYDVKM. TCRdb's copy holds only in-frame clones and misses some; the assay was immunoSEQ multiplex PCR. The sample records about 44,000 clones, roughly 95% being singletons. The starting material was peripheral blood, obtained in the second trimester of pregnancy. This chain joins TRBV28 and TRBJ2-7, with D possibly being TRBD2 (5 bases). The receptor was derived from a female donor with multiple sclerosis, enrolled in a pregnancy study. Here the CDR3 DNA reads TGTGCCAGCAGTTGGCCCCGCCGAGGGAACGAGCAGTACTTC. Translated: CASSWPRRGNEQYF.